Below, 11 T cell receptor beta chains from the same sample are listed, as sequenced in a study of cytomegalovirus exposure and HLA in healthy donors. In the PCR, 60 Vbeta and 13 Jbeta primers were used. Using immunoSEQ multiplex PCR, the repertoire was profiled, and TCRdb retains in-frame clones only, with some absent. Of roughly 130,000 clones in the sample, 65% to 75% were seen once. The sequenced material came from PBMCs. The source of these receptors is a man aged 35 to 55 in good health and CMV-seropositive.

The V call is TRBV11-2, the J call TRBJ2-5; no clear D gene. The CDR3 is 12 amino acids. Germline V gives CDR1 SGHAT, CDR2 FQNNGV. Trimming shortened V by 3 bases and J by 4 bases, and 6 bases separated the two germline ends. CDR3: CASSFTLETQYF. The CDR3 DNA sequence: TGTGCCAGCAGCTTTACTTTAGAGACCCAGTACTTC.

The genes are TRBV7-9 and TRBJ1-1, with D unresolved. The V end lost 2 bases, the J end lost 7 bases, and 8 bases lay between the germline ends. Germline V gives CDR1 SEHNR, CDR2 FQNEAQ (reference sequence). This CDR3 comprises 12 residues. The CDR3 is CASSLRNGEAFF. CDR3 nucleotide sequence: TGTGCCAGCAGCTTACGAAACGGTGAAGCTTTCTTT.

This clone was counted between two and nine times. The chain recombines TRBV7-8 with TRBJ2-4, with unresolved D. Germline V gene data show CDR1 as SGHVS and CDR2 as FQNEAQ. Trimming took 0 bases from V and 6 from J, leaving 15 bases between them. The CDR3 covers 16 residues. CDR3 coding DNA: TGTGCCAGCAGCTTAGCGCTATCCCGAGGCGGAAACATTCAGTACTTC. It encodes CASSLALSRGGNIQYF.

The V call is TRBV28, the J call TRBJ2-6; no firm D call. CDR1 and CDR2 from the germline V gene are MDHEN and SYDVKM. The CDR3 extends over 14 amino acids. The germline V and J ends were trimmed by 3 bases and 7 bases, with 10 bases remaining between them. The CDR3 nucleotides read TGTGCCAGCAGTTTTCTTGCAGGAGCCAACGTCCTGACTTTC. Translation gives CASSFLAGANVLTF.

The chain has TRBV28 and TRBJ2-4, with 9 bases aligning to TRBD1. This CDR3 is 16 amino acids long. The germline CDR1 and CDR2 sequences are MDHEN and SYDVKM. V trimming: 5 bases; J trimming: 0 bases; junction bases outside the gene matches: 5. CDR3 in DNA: TGTGCCAGCAGTGTGGGGACAGGGCTAGCCAAAAACATTCAGTACTTC. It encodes CASSVGTGLAKNIQYF. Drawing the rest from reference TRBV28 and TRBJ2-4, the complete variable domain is DVKVTQSSRYLVKRTGEKVFLECVQDMDHENMFWYRQDPGLGLRLIYFSYDVKMKEKGDIPEGYSVSREKKERFSLILESASTNQTSMYLCASSVGTGLAKNIQYFGAGTRLSVL.

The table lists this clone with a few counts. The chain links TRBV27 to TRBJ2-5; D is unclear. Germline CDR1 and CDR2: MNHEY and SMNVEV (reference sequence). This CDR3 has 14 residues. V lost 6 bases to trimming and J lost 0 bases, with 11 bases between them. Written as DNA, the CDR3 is TGTGCCAGCAGCCCTATGAACCACCAAGAGACCCAGTACTTC. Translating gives CASSPMNHQETQYF.

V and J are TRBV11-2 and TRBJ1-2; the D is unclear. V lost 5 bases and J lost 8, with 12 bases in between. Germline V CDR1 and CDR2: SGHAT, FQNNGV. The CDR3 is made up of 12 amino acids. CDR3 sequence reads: CASSPSLNGYTF. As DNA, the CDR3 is TGTGCCAGCAGCCCCTCCCTAAACGGCTACACCTTC. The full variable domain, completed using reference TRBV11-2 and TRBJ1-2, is EAGVAQSPRYKIIEKRQSVAFWCNPISGHATLYWYQQILGQGPKLLIQFQNNGVVDDSQLPKDRFSAERLKGVDSTLKIQPAKLEDSAVYLCASSPSLNGYTFGSGTRLTVV.

The CDR3 nucleotides are TGTGCCAGCAGCGCGCCGTCCCGGACAGGGAGGACTGAAGCTTTCTTT. This translates into CASSAPSRTGRTEAFF. The chain combines TRBV9 with TRBJ1-1; TRBD1 matches 8 bases. After removal of 3 bases from V and 5 bases from J, the junction contained 12 bases not matched to a gene. Germline CDR1 reads SGDLS; CDR2 reads YYNGEE. The CDR3 consists of 16 residues.

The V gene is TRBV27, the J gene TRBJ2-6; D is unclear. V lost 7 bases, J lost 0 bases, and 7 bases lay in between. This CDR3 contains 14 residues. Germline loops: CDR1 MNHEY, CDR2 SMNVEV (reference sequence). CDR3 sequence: CASTPHSGANVLTF. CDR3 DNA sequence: TGTGCCAGCACCCCCCACTCTGGGGCCAACGTCCTGACTTTC.

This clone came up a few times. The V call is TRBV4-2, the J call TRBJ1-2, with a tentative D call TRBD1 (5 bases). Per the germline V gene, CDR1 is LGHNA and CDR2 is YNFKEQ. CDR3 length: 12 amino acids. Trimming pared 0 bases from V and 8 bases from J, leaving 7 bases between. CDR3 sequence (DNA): TGTGCCAGCAGCCAAGAGGGGGGAGGCTACACCTTC. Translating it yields CASSQEGGGYTF.

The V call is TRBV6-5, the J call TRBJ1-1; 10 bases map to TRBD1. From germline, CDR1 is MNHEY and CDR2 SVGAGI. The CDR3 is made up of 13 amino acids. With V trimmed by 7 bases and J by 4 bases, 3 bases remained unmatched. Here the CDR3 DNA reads TGTGCCAGCACGGACAGGGGGACCACTGAAGCTTTCTTT. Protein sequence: CASTDRGTTEAFF.